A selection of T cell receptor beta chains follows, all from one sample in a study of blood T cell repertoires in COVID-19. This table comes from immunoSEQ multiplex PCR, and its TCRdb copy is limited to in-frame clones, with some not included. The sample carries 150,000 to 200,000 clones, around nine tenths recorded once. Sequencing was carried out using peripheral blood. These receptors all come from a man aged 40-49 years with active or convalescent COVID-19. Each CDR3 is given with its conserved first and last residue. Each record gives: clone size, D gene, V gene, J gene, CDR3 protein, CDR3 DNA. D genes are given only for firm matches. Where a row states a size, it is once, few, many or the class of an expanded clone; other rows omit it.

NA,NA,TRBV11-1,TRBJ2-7,CASSYDRTSYEQYF,TGTGCCAGCAGTTACGACAGGACTTCCTACGAGCAGTACTTC
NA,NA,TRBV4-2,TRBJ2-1,CASSQSPGLTYNEQFF,TGTGCCAGCAGCCAATCCCCGGGACTCACATACAATGAGCAGTTCTTC
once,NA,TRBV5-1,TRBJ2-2,CASSLSPPASGGELFF,TGCGCCAGCAGCTTGAGTCCCCCGGCCTCGGGCGGGGAGCTGTTTTTT
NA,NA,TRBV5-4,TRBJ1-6,CASSPDRSHNSPLHF,TGTGCCAGCAGCCCGGACAGATCTCATAATTCACCCCTCCACTTT
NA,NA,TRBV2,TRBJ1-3,CASSTEFTGNTIYF,TGTGCCAGCAGTACAGAGTTCACTGGAAACACCATATATTTT
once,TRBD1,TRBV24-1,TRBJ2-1,CATRGTGRGNEQFF,TGTGCCACCAGGGGGACAGGGAGAGGCAATGAGCAGTTCTTC
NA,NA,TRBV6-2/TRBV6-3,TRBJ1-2,CASSYSVADYSYTF,TGTGCCAGCAGTTACTCGGTGGCAGATTATAGCTACACCTTC
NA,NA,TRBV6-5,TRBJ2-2,CASSQGLRTGELFF,TGTGCCAGCAGTCAGGGTCTGAGGACCGGGGAGCTGTTTTTT
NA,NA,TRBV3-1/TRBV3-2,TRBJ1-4,CASRPTKGSEKLFF,TGTGCCAGCAGGCCGACCAAAGGGAGTGAAAAACTGTTTTTT
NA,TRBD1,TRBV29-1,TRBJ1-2,CSVGTGGSYGYTF,TGCAGCGTCGGGACAGGGGGGTCCTATGGCTACACCTTC